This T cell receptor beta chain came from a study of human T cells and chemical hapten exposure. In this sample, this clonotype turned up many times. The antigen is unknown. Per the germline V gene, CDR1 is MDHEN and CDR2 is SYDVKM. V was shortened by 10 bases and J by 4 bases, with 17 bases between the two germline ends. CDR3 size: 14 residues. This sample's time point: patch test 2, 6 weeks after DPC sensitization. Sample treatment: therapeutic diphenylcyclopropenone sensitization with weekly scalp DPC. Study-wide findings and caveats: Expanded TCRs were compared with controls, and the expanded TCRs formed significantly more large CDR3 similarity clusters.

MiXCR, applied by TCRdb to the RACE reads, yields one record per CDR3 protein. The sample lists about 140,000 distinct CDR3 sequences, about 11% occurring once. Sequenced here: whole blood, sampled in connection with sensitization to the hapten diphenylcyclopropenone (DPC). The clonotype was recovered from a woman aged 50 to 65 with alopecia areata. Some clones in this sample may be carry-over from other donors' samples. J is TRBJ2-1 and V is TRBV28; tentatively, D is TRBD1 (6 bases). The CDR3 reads CATRVPGQYNEQFF. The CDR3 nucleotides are TGTGCCACCAGAGTCCCGGGACAATACAATGAGCAGTTCTTC.